The 9 T cell receptor beta chains presented below share a single source sample, sequenced in a study of T cells in Graves' hyperthyroidism and ophthalmopathy. It was RNA transcripts that yielded the amplified TCR beta CDR3 regions. When the TCR CDR3 underwent first-round RT-PCR, the HTBI primer set was used. TCRdb reprocessed the multiplex PCR reads with MiXCR, giving one entry per CDR3 protein. The sample lists about 320,000 distinct CDR3 sequences, 16% seen once, with 33% in the top ten. Sequencing input: blood. The receptors here all came from a man aged 25-40 years with Graves' hyperthyroidism.

A note on this clonotype: A much larger clone lies a single base off, so this may be a read error. J is TRBJ2-5 and V is TRBV12-3 or TRBV12-4; the D call may be TRBD1 or TRBD2 (7 bases each). This CDR3 is 15 amino acids long. Trimming shortened V by 6 bases and J by 3 bases, and 17 bases separated the two germline ends. CDR3 region: CASSLRGGREETQYF. In nucleotides, the CDR3 is TGTGCCAGCAGCCTCAGGGGGGGGAGGGAAGAGACCCAGTACTTC.

There are many counts of this clonotype. This chain connects TRBV28 to TRBJ2-5, with D unresolved. V gave up 5 bases and J gave up 5 bases, with 9 bases separating them. The CDR3 is made up of 12 amino acids. From germline, CDR1 is MDHEN and CDR2 SYDVKM. The CDR3 here is CASSPIGETQYF. Written as DNA, the CDR3 is TGTGCCAGCAGTCCAATTGGTGAGACCCAGTACTTC.

The sample holds many counts of this clonotype. The V and J genes are TRBV6-1 and TRBJ2-1, with 9 bases aligning to TRBD2. The CDR3 has 13 amino acids. Germline values: CDR1 MNHNS, CDR2 SASEGT. V lost 4 bases, J lost 8 bases, and 3 bases stayed unmatched. The CDR3 DNA is TGTGCCAGCAGTGCATTAGCGGGAGATGAGCAGTTCTTC. It yields the protein CASSALAGDEQFF.

This clonotype was picked up many times. The V call is TRBV15, the J call TRBJ2-3; D remains unclear. The CDR3 has 13 amino acids. Trimming removed 8 bases at V and 4 bases at J, with 13 bases between. Looked up from germline, CDR1 is LNHNV and CDR2 is YYDKDF (reference sequence). The CDR3 DNA reads as TGTGCCACCGAGACTGAGGCAGCAGATACGCAGTATTTT. It codes for CATETEAADTQYF.

Comments on this clonotype: Being one base from a much bigger clone, this may be a read error. This rearrangement joins TRBV30 to TRBJ2-2; a possible D gene is TRBD2 (5 bases). Germline V gene data show CDR1 as GTSNPN and CDR2 as SVGIG (reference sequence). The CDR3 has 11 amino acids. CDR3 region: CAWGRTGERFF. CDR3 DNA: TGTGCCTGGGGGAGAACCGGGGAGCGGTTTTTT.

As for this clonotype: Being one base from a much bigger clone, this may be a read error. The chain carries TRBV20-1 and TRBJ2-3, with TRBD1 identical over 7 bases. The trim removed 6 bases at V and 7 bases at J, leaving 7 bases unmatched. Germline assignment: CDR1 DFQATT and CDR2 SNEGSKA (reference sequence). The CDR3 sequence is 12 residues long. The CDR3 DNA is TGCAGTGCCCCGACAGGGATGTATACGCAGTATTTT. Encoded protein: CSAPTGMYTQYF.

This rearrangement joins TRBV19 to TRBJ2-1, with a possible D match to TRBD2 (5 bases). Germline CDR1 reads LNHDA; CDR2 reads SQIVND (reference sequence). The CDR3 is 14 residues long. Trimming took off 7 bases at V and 2 bases at J, with 12 bases between the two ends. As DNA, the CDR3 is TGTGCCAGTATGGAGGCTAGTGCCTACAATGAGCAGTTCTTC. Translating gives CASMEASAYNEQFF. The full variable domain, completed using reference TRBV19 and TRBJ2-1, is DGGITQSPKYLFRKEGQNVTLSCEQNLNHDAMYWYRQDPGQGLRLIYYSQIVNDFQKGDIAEGYSVSREKKESFPLTVTSAQKNPTAFYLCASMEASAYNEQFFGPGTRLTVL.

This clonotype was found many times. This chain connects TRBV7-8 to TRBJ2-1; the D gene is possibly TRBD2 (5 bases). Germline CDR1 reads SGHVS; CDR2 reads FQNEAQ. The CDR3 is 18 amino acids. V was pared by 1 base and J by 5 bases, with 21 bases between. In nucleotides, the CDR3 is TGTGCCAGCAGCTTAGATTCTAGCATAATGGTTACGAACAATGAGCAGTTCTTC. Protein product: CASSLDSSIMVTNNEQFF.

This chain links TRBV5-1 with TRBJ1-2; D gene unclear. The germline V gene has CDR1 SGHRS and CDR2 YFSETQ. The CDR3 length is 15 residues. V was shortened by 0 bases and J by 4 bases, with 13 bases between the two germline ends. The CDR3 loop is CASSLEYAEVYGYTF. CDR3 DNA: TGCGCCAGCAGCTTGGAGTACGCAGAAGTCTATGGCTACACCTTC.